The 8 T cell receptor beta chains in this list originate from one sample, sequenced in a study of post-analysis software for immune sequencing data (dated by TCRdb to between 2014 and 2017). The full study reports these points: Patients showed significantly higher frequencies than controls for a few TRBV segments, among them TRBV5-6, TRBV5-1 and TRBV20-1.

For these TCRs, the target antigens are not known. Library method: PCR. Reads for this sample came from an Illumina HiSeq 2500. Unique molecular identifiers were incorporated into TCR beta cDNA libraries to reduce PCR and sequencing biases. TCRdb took the public reads, trimmed them with fastp at Q25, ran MiXCR for clone calling and kept in-frame beta chains. Rows with a matching CDR3 protein are joined into one entry that keeps the most common DNA and genes. A total of 650,000 to 900,000 distinct CDR3 sequences appear in this sample, roughly 50% of them only once. Clones ranked in the top ten supply 4% to 5% of the sample. The sequencing sample was made of blood. These receptors were collected from a girl aged 10-17 years with multiple sclerosis.

The table lists this clonotype with a few counts. The rearrangement links TRBV7-2 to TRBJ2-1; 13 bases line up with TRBD2. V shed 4 bases and J 15 bases; nucleotides not matched to a gene: 9. Germline CDR1 reads SGHTA; CDR2 reads FQGNSA. The CDR3 totals 14 residues. The CDR3, as DNA: TGTGCCAGCAGCTCGGGACTAGCGGGATCCTGGGGGTTCTTC. Protein: CASSSGLAGSWGFF.

This clonotype has ten or more counts. CDR3 in amino acids: CASSPDSYNEQFF. Here the CDR3 DNA reads TGTGCCAGCAGCCCGGACTCCTACAATGAGCAGTTCTTC. J is TRBJ2-1 and V is TRBV7-9, with D uncertain. Per germline, CDR1 SEHNR and CDR2 FQNEAQ (reference sequence). V was clipped by 5 bases and J by 0 bases, with 5 bases between them. The CDR3 extends over 13 amino acids. The full variable domain, in which reference TRBV7-9 and TRBJ2-1 provide the parts outside the CDR3, is DTGVSQNPRHKITKRGQNVTFRCDPISEHNRLYWYRQTLGQGPEFLTYFQNEAQLEKSRLLSDRFSAERPKGSFSTLEIQRTEQGDSAMYLCASSPDSYNEQFFGPGTRLTVL.

The chain employs TRBV12-3 or TRBV12-4 and TRBJ2-7; D might be TRBD1 (5 bases). Trimming pared 8 bases from V and 5 bases from J, leaving 10 bases between. The CDR3 has 11 residues. CDR3 nucleotides: TGTGCCAGCGCAGGGTCTCACGAGCAGTACTTC. The encoded protein is CASAGSHEQYF.

This clonotype was seen a handful of times. This chain joins TRBV5-6 and TRBJ2-7, with TRBD1 matching over 7 bases. V trimming: 3 bases; J trimming: 3 bases; junction bases outside the gene matches: 6. The germline gives CDR1 SGHDT, CDR2 YYEEEE. CDR3 length equals 14 residues. CDR3 bases: TGTGCCAGCAGCTGGGCTGGGACAGACTACGAGCAGTACTTC. Protein: CASSWAGTDYEQYF.

The gene calls are TRBV5-6 and TRBJ1-1; no definite D call. This CDR3 contains 14 residues. The V end lost 2 bases, the J end lost 1 base, and 9 bases lay between the germline ends. CDR1 SGHDT and CDR2 YYEEEE come from the germline V gene. The DNA of the CDR3 is TGTGCCAGCAGCTTAGTAAGGAGGAACACTGAAGCTTTCTTT. Translating gives CASSLVRRNTEAFF.

The rearrangement uses TRBV4-2 and TRBJ2-7; D is possibly TRBD1 (5 bases). Germline V gene sequence: CDR1 LGHNA, CDR2 YNFKEQ. The germline V and J ends were trimmed by 1 base and 3 bases, with 10 bases remaining between them. This CDR3 contains 14 residues. The CDR3 loop is CASSQAVGDYEQYF. The CDR3 DNA reads as TGTGCCAGCAGCCAAGCGGTAGGGGACTACGAGCAGTACTTC.

This chain joins TRBV5-6 and TRBJ2-7; possibly TRBD1 for D (5 bases). Per the germline V gene, CDR1 is SGHDT and CDR2 is YYEEEE. Trimming pared 4 bases from V and 3 bases from J, leaving 17 bases between. The CDR3 is 15 residues long. The chain's CDR3 is CASSLDLGVYYEQYF. The DNA of the CDR3 is TGTGCCAGCAGCCTCGATTTAGGGGTATACTACGAGCAGTACTTC. The full variable domain, its missing parts supplied by reference TRBV5-6 and TRBJ2-7, is DAGVTQSPTHLIKTRGQQVTLRCSPKSGHDTVSWYQQALGQGPQFIFQYYEEEERQRGNFPDRFSGHQFPNYSSELNVNALLLGDSALYLCASSLDLGVYYEQYFGPGTRLTVT.

The CDR3 coding sequence is TGTGCCAGCAGTTGGGCCCGGACAGGGGACGGCTACGAGCAGTACTTC. Its translation: CASSWARTGDGYEQYF. The V and J genes are TRBV6-5 and TRBJ2-5; the match to TRBD1 covers 9 bases. The better agreement between TRBJ2-7 and the DNA end casts doubt on the J call. This CDR3 contains 16 residues. Germline V lookup: CDR1 MNHEY, CDR2 SVGAGI.